What follows are 7 T cell receptor beta chains derived from one specimen sequenced in a study of T cells in Graves' hyperthyroidism and ophthalmopathy. RNA transcripts yielded amplified TCR beta CDR3 regions. An initial round of RT-PCR targeting the TCR CDR3 relied on the HTBI primer set. Each CDR3 protein gets one entry after TCRdb re-called the multiplex PCR reads with MiXCR. The sample includes over 650,000 distinct CDR3 sequences, about 45% of them seen just once. Source material: peripheral blood or thyroid tissue (not recorded which). The receptors stem from an adult man with Graves' disease, either hyperthyroidism or ophthalmopathy (not recorded which).

Worth noting for this clonotype: A single base separates this from a much larger clone, so it may be a read error. The rearrangement links TRBV25-1 to TRBJ1-5, with D hard to call. CDR1 MGHDK and CDR2 SYGVNS come from the germline V gene. Trimming removed 11 bases at V and 2 bases at J, with 1 base between. The CDR3 extends over 9 amino acids. CDR3 residues: CAGNQPQHF. CDR3 DNA: TGTGCCGGCAATCAGCCCCAGCATTTT.

This clonotype has a count of ten or more. This sequence joins TRBV6-5 and TRBJ2-7; D is possibly TRBD1 (5 bases). The V gene lost 8 bases and the J gene lost 5 bases, with 13 bases spanning the gap. This CDR3 comprises 12 residues. Germline V gene lookup returns CDR1 MNHEY and CDR2 SVGAGI. In DNA form, the CDR3 reads TGTGCCAGCCAAACGCAGGGAAACGAGCAGTACTTC. Amino acids: CASQTQGNEQYF.

The genes are TRBV25-1 and TRBJ1-2; no clear D gene. Germline V gives CDR1 MGHDK, CDR2 SYGVNS. The ends were cut back, 3 bases at V and 7 bases at J, with 15 bases in the middle. The CDR3 covers 14 residues. CDR3 bases: TGTGCCAGCAGTGAGGGCGCGGCAGGAGCTGGCTACACCTTC. Translated: CASSEGAAGAGYTF.

This clonotype was seen a handful of times. V usage is TRBV7-9 and J usage is TRBJ2-7; 11 nucleotides match TRBD2. V dropped 5 bases and J dropped 3; count of bases not matched to a gene: 9. The germline V gene has CDR1 SEHNR and CDR2 FQNEAQ (reference sequence). This CDR3 region has 16 residues. CDR3 residues: CASSPRLAGNYYEQYF. The CDR3 DNA follows: TGTGCCAGCAGCCCCAGACTAGCGGGGAACTACTACGAGCAGTACTTC.

The V gene is TRBV7-4, the J gene TRBJ1-2; TRBD1 matches at 9 bases. Germline-derived CDR1 and CDR2 are SGHVT and SQSDAQ. The CDR3 is made up of 15 amino acids. V trimming: 1 base; J trimming: 7 bases; junction bases outside the gene matches: 7. The CDR3 DNA sequence: TGTGCCAGCAGCTTAGGCTCCGGGACAGGGTTTGGCTACACCTTC. Encoded protein: CASSLGSGTGFGYTF.

The J gene is TRBJ1-4, the V gene TRBV6-5; 9 bases fit TRBD1. CDR3 length: 14 residues. CDR1 MNHEY and CDR2 SVGAGI come from the germline V gene. In DNA, the CDR3 is TGTGCTAGCCTTAGGACAGGGGTAGATGAAAAACTGTTTTTT. This codes for CASLRTGVDEKLFF.

This rearrangement joins TRBV7-3 to TRBJ2-7; 11 positions match TRBD2. Losses at the gene ends were 5 bases for V and 3 bases for J; bases not matched to a gene: 3. CDR1 is SGHTA, CDR2 FQGTGA, per germline. This CDR3 contains 14 residues. This CDR3 is CASSGGLADYEQYF. CDR3 sequence (DNA): TGTGCCAGCAGCGGGGGACTAGCGGACTACGAGCAGTACTTC.